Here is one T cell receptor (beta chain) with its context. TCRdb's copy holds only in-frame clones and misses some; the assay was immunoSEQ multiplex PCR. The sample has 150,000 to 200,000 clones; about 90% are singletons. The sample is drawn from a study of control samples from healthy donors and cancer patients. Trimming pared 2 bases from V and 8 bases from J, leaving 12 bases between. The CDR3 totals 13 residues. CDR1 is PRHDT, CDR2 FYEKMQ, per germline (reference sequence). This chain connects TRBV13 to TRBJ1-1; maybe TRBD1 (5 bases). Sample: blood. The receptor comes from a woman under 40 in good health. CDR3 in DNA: TGTGCCAGCAGCTTATGGGGGGACTCCGAAGCTTTCTTT. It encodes CASSLWGDSEAFF.